This T cell receptor (beta chain) was observed in a study of blood T cell repertoires in COVID-19. Germline-derived CDR1 and CDR2 are SGHAT and FQNNGV. The CDR3 is made up of 14 amino acids. Deletions cut 4 bases from V and 7 bases from J, with 17 bases between. Sequenced by immunoSEQ multiplex PCR; TCRdb stores in-frame clones only, minus some. This table has more than 100,000 clones, roughly 80% appearing once. Sequencing input: peripheral blood. The TCR originated in a man aged 60 to 75 with acute or convalescent COVID-19. The rearrangement joins TRBV11-2 to TRBJ2-7, with D tentatively TRBD2 (5 bases). The CDR3 loop is CASSSLSGVGEQYF. CDR3 nucleotide sequence: TGTGCCAGCAGCTCCCTTTCCGGGGTTGGAGAGCAGTACTTC.